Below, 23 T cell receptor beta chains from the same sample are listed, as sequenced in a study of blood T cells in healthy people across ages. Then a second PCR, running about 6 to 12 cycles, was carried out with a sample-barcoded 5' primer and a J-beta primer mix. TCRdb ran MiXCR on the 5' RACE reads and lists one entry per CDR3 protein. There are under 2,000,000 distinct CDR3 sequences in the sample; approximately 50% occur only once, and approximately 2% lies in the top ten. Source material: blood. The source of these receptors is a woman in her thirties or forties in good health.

The CDR3 sequence: CASSRARGTPEDTQYF. The CDR3 DNA is TGTGCCAGCAGCCGAGCCCGGGGGACCCCCGAAGATACGCAGTATTTT. J is TRBJ2-3 and V is TRBV6-2 or TRBV6-3, with a weak D call TRBD2 (6 bases). The CDR3 runs to 16 residues. V was trimmed by 6 bases and J by 5 bases, leaving 21 bases between them. Germline lookup yields CDR1 MNHEY and CDR2 SVGEGT.

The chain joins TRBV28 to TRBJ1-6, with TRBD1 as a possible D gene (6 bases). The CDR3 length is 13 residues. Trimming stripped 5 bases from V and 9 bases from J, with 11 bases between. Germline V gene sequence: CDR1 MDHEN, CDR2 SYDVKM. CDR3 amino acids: CASSVETGSPLHF. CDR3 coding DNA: TGTGCCAGCAGTGTCGAGACAGGTTCACCCCTCCACTTT.

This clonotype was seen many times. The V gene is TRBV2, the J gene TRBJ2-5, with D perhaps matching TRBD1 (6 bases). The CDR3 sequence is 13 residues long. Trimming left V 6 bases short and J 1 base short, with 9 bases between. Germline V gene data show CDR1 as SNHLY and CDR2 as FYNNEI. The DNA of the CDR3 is TGTGCCAGCAGCCGGGACACCCAAGAGACCCAGTACTTC. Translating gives CASSRDTQETQYF. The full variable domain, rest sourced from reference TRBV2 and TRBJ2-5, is EPEVTQTPSHQVTQMGQEVILRCVPISNHLYFYWYRQILGQKVEFLVSFYNNEISEKSEIFDDQFSVERPDGSNFTLKIRSTKLEDSAMYFCASSRDTQETQYFGPGTRLLVL.

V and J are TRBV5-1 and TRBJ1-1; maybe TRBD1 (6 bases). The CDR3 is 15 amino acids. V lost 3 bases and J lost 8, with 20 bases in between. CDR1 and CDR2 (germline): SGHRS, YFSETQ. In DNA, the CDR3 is TGCGCCAGCAGCTACGGGGTCACCGAGAGGGGGGAAGCTTTCTTT. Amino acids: CASSYGVTERGEAFF.

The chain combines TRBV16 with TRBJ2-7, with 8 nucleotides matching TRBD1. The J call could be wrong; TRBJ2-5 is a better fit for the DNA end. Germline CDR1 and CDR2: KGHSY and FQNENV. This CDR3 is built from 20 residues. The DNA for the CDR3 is TGTGCCAGCAGCCAAACCGTTACAGGGGGAGGTTCTCGAATTGCGGAGACCCAGTACTTC. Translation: CASSQTVTGGGSRIAETQYF.

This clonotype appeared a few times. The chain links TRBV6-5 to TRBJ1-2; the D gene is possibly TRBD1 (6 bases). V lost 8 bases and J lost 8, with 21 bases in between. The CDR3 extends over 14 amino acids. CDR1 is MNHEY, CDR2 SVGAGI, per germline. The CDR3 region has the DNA TGTGCCAGCTACTCGGGGGGGCTTGCCTCCGGCTACACCTTC. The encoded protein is CASYSGGLASGYTF.

As DNA, the CDR3 is TGTGCCAGCACTCGGGGGGAAACATGGGACGATGGGAATGAGCAGTTCTTC. This gives the protein CASTRGETWDDGNEQFF. This rearrangement joins TRBV7-2 to TRBJ2-1; TRBD2 agrees at 7 bases. The trim removed 7 bases at V and 7 bases at J, leaving 19 bases unmatched. This CDR3 comprises 17 residues. Germline lookup yields CDR1 SGHTA and CDR2 FQGNSA. The full variable domain, with the rest looked up from reference TRBV7-2 and TRBJ2-1, is GAGVSQSPSNKVTEKGKDVELRCDPISGHTALYWYRQSLGQGLEFLIYFQGNSAPDKSGLPSDRFSAERTGGSVSTLTIQRTQQEDSAVYLCASTRGETWDDGNEQFFGPGTRLTVL.

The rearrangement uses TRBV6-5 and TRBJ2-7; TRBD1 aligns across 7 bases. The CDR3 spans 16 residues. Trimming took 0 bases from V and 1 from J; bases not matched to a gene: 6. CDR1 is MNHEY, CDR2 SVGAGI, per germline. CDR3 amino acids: CASSYSTGQRSYEQYF. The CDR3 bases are TGTGCCAGCAGTTACTCCACGGGACAGAGGTCCTACGAGCAGTACTTC.

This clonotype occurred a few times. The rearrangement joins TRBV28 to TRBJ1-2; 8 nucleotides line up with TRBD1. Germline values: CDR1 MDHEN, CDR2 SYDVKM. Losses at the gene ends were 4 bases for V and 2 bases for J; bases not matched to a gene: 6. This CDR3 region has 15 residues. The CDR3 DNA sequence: TGTGCCAGCAGTTCCCCCGGGACAGGCAACTATGGCTACACCTTC. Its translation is CASSSPGTGNYGYTF.

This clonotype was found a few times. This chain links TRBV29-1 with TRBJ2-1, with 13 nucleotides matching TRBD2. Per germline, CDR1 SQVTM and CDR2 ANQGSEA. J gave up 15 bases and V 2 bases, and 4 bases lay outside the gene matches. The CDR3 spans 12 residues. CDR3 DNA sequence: TGCAGCGTTGAAAGGACTAGCGGGGGTGTGTTCTTC. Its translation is CSVERTSGGVFF.

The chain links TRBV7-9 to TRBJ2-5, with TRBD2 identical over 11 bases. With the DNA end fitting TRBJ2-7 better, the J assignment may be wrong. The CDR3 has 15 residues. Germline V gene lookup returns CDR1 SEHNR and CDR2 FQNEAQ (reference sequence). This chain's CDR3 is CASSKFSGGASEQYF. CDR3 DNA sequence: TGTGCCAGCAGCAAGTTTAGCGGGGGGGCGTCCGAGCAGTACTTC.

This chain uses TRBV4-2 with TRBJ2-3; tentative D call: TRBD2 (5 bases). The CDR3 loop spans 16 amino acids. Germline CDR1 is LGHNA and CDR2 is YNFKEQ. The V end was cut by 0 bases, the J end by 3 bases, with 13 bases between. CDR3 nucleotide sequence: TGTGCCAGCAGCCAAGAAAGGACGGAGGAGACAGATACGCAGTATTTT. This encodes CASSQERTEETDTQYF.

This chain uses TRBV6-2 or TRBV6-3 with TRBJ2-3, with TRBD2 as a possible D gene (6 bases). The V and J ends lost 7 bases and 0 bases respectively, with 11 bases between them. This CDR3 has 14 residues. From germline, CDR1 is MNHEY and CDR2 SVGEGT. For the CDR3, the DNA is TGTGCCAGCATCCTCGCGGGGAGCACAGATACGCAGTATTTT. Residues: CASILAGSTDTQYF.

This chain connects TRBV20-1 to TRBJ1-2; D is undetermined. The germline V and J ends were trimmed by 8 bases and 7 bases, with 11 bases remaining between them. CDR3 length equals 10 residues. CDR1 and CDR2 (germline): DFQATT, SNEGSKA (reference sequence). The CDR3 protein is CSILLPGYTF. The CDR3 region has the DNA TGCAGTATTTTACTTCCTGGCTACACCTTC.

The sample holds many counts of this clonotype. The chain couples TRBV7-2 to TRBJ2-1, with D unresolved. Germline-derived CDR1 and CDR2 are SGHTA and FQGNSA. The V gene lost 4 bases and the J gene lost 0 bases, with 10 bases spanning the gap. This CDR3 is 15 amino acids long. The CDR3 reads CASSSGRSSYNEQFF. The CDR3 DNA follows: TGTGCCAGCAGCTCCGGTCGAAGCTCCTACAATGAGCAGTTCTTC.

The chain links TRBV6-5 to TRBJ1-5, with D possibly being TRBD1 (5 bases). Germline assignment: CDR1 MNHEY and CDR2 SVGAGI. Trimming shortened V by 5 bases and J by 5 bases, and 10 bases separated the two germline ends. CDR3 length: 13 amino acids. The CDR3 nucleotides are TGTGCCAGCAGTATCCAGGGACATCAGCCCCAGCATTTT. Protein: CASSIQGHQPQHF.

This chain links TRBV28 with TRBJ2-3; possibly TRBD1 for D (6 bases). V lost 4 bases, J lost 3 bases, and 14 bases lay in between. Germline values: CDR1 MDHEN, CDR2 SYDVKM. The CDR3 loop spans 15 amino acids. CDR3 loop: CASSWALTGTDTQYF. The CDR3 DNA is TGTGCCAGCAGTTGGGCCCTCACAGGGACAGATACGCAGTATTTT.

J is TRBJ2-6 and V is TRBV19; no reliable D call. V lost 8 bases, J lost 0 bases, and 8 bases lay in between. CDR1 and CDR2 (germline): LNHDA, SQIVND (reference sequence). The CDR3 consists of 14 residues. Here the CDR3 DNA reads TGTGCCAGTGGCGCGAACTCTGGGGCCAACGTCCTGACTTTC. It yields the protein CASGANSGANVLTF.

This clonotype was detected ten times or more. The CDR3 DNA sequence: TGTGCCAGCTCACTCAGGACTAGCTCCTACAATGAGCAGTTCTTC. This translates into CASSLRTSSYNEQFF. The chain has TRBV28 and TRBJ2-1, with 7 bases lining up with TRBD2. CDR3 length: 15 amino acids. Germline CDR1 MDHEN, CDR2 SYDVKM. The V and J ends lost 8 bases and 0 bases, in that order; junction bases with no gene match: 7.

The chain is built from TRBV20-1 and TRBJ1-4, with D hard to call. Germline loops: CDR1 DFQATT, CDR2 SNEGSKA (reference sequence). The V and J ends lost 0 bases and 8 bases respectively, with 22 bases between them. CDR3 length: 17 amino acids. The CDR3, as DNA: TGCAGTGCTAGAGAAATAGAAACGGGGTCTGGGTACGAAAAACTGTTTTTT. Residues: CSAREIETGSGYEKLFF.

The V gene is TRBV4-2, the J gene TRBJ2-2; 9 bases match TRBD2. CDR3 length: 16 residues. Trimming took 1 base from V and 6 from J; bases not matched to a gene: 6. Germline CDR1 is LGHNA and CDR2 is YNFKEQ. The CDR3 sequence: CASSQGVSGGAGELFF. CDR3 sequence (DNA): TGTGCCAGCAGCCAAGGGGTTAGCGGGGGTGCCGGGGAGCTGTTTTTT.

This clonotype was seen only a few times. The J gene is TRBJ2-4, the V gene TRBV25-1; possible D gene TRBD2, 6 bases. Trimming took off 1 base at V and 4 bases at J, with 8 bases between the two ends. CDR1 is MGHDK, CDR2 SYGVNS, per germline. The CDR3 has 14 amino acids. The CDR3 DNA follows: TGTGCCAGCAGTGAATCGGGGAGGAAAAACATTCAGTACTTC. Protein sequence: CASSESGRKNIQYF.

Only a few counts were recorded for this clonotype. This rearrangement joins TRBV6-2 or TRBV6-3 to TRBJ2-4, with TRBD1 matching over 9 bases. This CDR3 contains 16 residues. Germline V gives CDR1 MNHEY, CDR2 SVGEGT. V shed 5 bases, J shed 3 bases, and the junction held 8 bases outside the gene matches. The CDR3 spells CASSPGQGFVKNIQYF. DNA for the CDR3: TGTGCCAGCAGTCCGGGACAGGGTTTTGTCAAAAACATTCAGTACTTC.